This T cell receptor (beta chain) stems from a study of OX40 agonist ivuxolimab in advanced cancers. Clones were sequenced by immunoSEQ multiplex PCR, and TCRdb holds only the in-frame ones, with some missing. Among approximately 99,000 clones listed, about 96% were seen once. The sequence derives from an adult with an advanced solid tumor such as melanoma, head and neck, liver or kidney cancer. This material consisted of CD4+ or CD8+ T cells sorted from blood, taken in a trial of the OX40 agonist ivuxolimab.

CDR3 sequence reads: CANTPPDSYEQYF. In DNA, the CDR3 is TGTGCCAACACACCACCGGACTCCTACGAGCAGTACTTC. The chain couples TRBV2 to TRBJ2-7; the D is unclear. The length of the CDR3 is 13 residues. V lost 10 bases and J lost 0, with 13 bases in between. CDR1 is SNHLY, CDR2 FYNNEI, per germline.